The next 30 T cell receptor beta chains were all read from a single sample in a study of CD8 T cells in ankylosing spondylitis. Study-wide results and caveats: In ankylosing spondylitis blood, a motif of seven to nine highly homologous TCR beta variants appeared characteristic.

Their target antigens are unknown. TCRdb fed the 5' RACE reads into MiXCR, producing one record per CDR3 protein. The sample carries 390,000 or so distinct CDR3 sequences, 20% to 25% recorded once. The sample consisted of blood, either unsorted or a sorted T cell fraction (not recorded which). The receptors stem from a male donor with ankylosing spondylitis.

V usage is TRBV24-1 and J usage is TRBJ2-7; 8 bases fit TRBD2. CDR3 length: 15 amino acids. Germline CDR1 KGHDR, CDR2 SFDVKD. V trimming: 3 bases; J trimming: 7 bases; junction bases outside the gene matches: 10. The CDR3 reads CATSDTVREGREQYF. The CDR3 region has the DNA TGTGCCACCAGTGATACGGTACGGGAGGGCCGGGAGCAGTACTTC.

This clonotype occurred a few times. The CDR3 spells CSVQYVGGWVAYF. CDR3 bases: TGCAGCGTTCAATATGTGGGGGGATGGGTAGCTTACTTC. This chain uses TRBV29-1 with TRBJ2-7, with D perhaps TRBD2 (6 bases). This CDR3 has 13 residues. Germline CDR1 is SQVTM and CDR2 is ANQGSEA. Trimming removed 5 bases at V and 13 bases at J, with 24 bases between.

This clonotype was detected only once. This chain connects TRBV6-1 to TRBJ1-4; tentatively, D is TRBD1 (6 bases). V lost 2 bases, J lost 5 bases, and 9 bases lay in between. Germline-derived CDR1 and CDR2 are MNHNS and SASEGT. This CDR3 is 14 amino acids long. The CDR3 DNA follows: TGTGCCAGCAGTGAACAGGGGCTAAATGAAAAACTGTTTTTT. Protein product: CASSEQGLNEKLFF.

This clonotype was seen more than once but under ten times. This rearrangement joins TRBV7-8 to TRBJ2-1, with D perhaps being TRBD1 or TRBD2 (5 bases each). This CDR3 spans 16 amino acids. Germline V lookup: CDR1 SGHVS, CDR2 FQNEAQ. V lost 5 bases and J lost 0, with 14 bases in between. CDR3 loop: CASSGDPRSSYNEQFF. The CDR3 bases are TGTGCCAGCAGCGGGGACCCTCGGAGCTCCTACAATGAGCAGTTCTTC.

This clonotype was seen once. V is TRBV2 and J is TRBJ2-7; no clear D. The V and J ends lost 2 bases and 2 bases respectively, with 7 bases between them. This CDR3 is built from 13 residues. Germline CDR1 SNHLY, CDR2 FYNNEI. CDR3 sequence (DNA): TGTGCCAGCAGTGAATTGATGACCTACGAGCAGTACTTC. This encodes CASSELMTYEQYF.

The DNA for the CDR3 is TGCGCCAGCAGCTTGGGTCCCGTCGGGAGGGTGTACGAGCAGTACTTC. Translated, it gives CASSLGPVGRVYEQYF. This chain connects TRBV5-1 to TRBJ2-7; 8 nucleotides agree with TRBD2. Germline CDR1 reads SGHRS; CDR2 reads YFSETQ. This CDR3 spans 16 amino acids. The junction had 9 bases not matched to a gene; V was cut back by 0 bases and J by 4 bases.

The J gene is TRBJ2-5, the V gene TRBV27, with D perhaps given as TRBD1 or TRBD2 (5 bases each). Trimming took off 2 bases at V and 5 bases at J, with 15 bases between the two ends. CDR1 and CDR2 from the germline V gene are MNHEY and SMNVEV (reference sequence). CDR3 size: 15 residues. CDR3 region: CASSLRGMGHETQYF. In DNA, the CDR3 is TGTGCCAGCAGTTTACGGGGAATGGGGCATGAGACCCAGTACTTC.

This clonotype appeared a few times. The chain carries TRBV7-2 and TRBJ2-7; 7 bases agree with TRBD1. CDR3 size: 15 residues. Germline loops: CDR1 SGHTA, CDR2 FQGNSA. V was clipped by 1 base and J by 6 bases; unmatched bases: 9. This chain's CDR3 is CASSLVGTDPPEQYF. In DNA, the CDR3 is TGTGCCAGCAGCTTAGTGGGGACAGATCCCCCCGAGCAGTACTTC.

The chain combines TRBV29-1 with TRBJ1-1; D is possibly TRBD1 (5 bases). V gave up 4 bases and J gave up 4 bases, with 16 bases separating them. Germline CDR1 SQVTM, CDR2 ANQGSEA. The CDR3 has 14 amino acids. CDR3 protein: CSVGRGGGGTEAFF. The CDR3 DNA reads as TGCAGCGTTGGCCGAGGTGGGGGAGGCACTGAAGCTTTCTTT.

V gene TRBV20-1 combines with J gene TRBJ2-1; 9 bases map to TRBD2. This CDR3 is 14 amino acids long. V was pared by 0 bases and J by 8 bases, with 5 bases of the junction left unmatched. Germline CDR1 is DFQATT and CDR2 is SNEGSKA (reference sequence). The CDR3 loop is CSARDGGRVDEQFF. The DNA of the CDR3 is TGCAGTGCTAGAGATGGCGGGAGGGTCGATGAGCAGTTCTTC.

Here the CDR3 reads CASSSNPPSGNSPLHF. The CDR3 DNA follows: TGTGCCAGCAGTTCAAACCCGCCGAGTGGGAATTCACCCCTCCACTTT. The rearrangement links TRBV28 to TRBJ1-6, with D uncertain. CDR1 MDHEN and CDR2 SYDVKM come from the germline V gene. CDR3 length equals 16 residues. With 4 bases removed from V and 7 bases from J, the gap between germline ends came to 17 bases.

This chain uses TRBV30 with TRBJ2-3; D gene uncertain. The CDR3 contains 13 residues. V was clipped by 5 bases and J by 2 bases, with 11 bases between them. CDR1 is GTSNPN and CDR2 is SVGIG in the germline V gene (reference sequence). The CDR3 here is CAWGLRNTDTQYF. CDR3 DNA: TGTGCCTGGGGGTTGAGGAACACAGATACGCAGTATTTT.

The table lists this clonotype with many counts. V gene TRBV12-3 or TRBV12-4 combines with J gene TRBJ2-5; D might be TRBD1 (5 bases). V dropped 2 bases and J dropped 1 base, with 11 bases sitting between them. The CDR3 consists of 15 residues. The CDR3, as DNA: TGTGCCAGCAGTTTATTTCCAAGGGGCCAAGAGACCCAGTACTTC. It codes for CASSLFPRGQETQYF.

This CDR3 reads CASSFSSGRSYNEQFF. Here the CDR3 DNA reads TGTGCCAGCAGCTTCTCTAGCGGGCGTTCCTACAATGAGCAGTTCTTC. The rearrangement links TRBV7-9 to TRBJ2-1; 8 positions match TRBD2. J gave up 1 base and V 3 bases, and 5 bases lay outside the gene matches. This CDR3 spans 16 amino acids. Germline V gene data show CDR1 as SEHNR and CDR2 as FQNEAQ (reference sequence).

The V call is TRBV27, the J call TRBJ1-1, with a tentative D call TRBD1 (6 bases). Germline V gives CDR1 MNHEY, CDR2 SMNVEV (reference sequence). V was shortened by 7 bases and J by 0 bases, with 9 bases between the two germline ends. This CDR3 has 13 amino acids. The chain's CDR3 is CASMRTVNTEAFF. In DNA form, the CDR3 reads TGTGCCAGCATGCGGACAGTGAACACTGAAGCTTTCTTT.

This clonotype was recorded a few times. The chain is built from TRBV18 and TRBJ2-7; 12 bases are shared with TRBD2. The trim removed 5 bases at V and 2 bases at J, leaving 4 bases unmatched. Per germline, CDR1 KGHSH and CDR2 LQKENI. CDR3 size: 15 residues. CDR3: CASSSRLAGAYEQYF. CDR3 in DNA: TGTGCCAGCTCATCGCGACTAGCGGGAGCCTACGAGCAGTACTTC.

This chain connects TRBV12-3 or TRBV12-4 to TRBJ1-5, with TRBD1 identical over 7 bases. V gave up 5 bases and J gave up 3 bases; unmatched junction bases: 19. The CDR3 runs 19 residues. In DNA, the CDR3 is TGTGCCAGCAGTCGACGGACAGGCTTTTCATCTCCCCCCAATCAGCCCCAGCATTTT. Protein product: CASSRRTGFSSPPNQPQHF.

The chain has TRBV7-9 and TRBJ1-4; perhaps TRBD1 as D (5 bases). The CDR3 contains 14 residues. Germline V gives CDR1 SEHNR, CDR2 FQNEAQ (reference sequence). V was clipped by 6 bases and J by 5 bases, with 13 bases between them. This chain's CDR3 is CASSSFQGNEKLFF. The CDR3 DNA sequence: TGTGCCAGCAGTTCCTTCCAGGGAAATGAAAAACTGTTTTTT.

This clonotype was picked up a small number of times. The chain couples TRBV5-1 to TRBJ2-2; TRBD2 matches 12 bases. The V segment lost 3 bases and the J segment 6 bases; nucleotides outside the gene matches: 3. CDR1 and CDR2 (germline): SGHRS, YFSETQ. This CDR3 spans 15 amino acids. The CDR3 DNA reads as TGCGCCAGCAGCTGGGGACTAGCGGGTCCCGGGGAGCTGTTTTTT. Residues: CASSWGLAGPGELFF. Using reference TRBV5-1 and TRBJ2-2 for the parts outside the CDR3, the full variable domain is KAGVTQTPRYLIKTRGQQVTLSCSPISGHRSVSWYQQTPGQGLQFLFEYFSETQRNKGNFPGRFSGRQFSNSRSEMNVSTLELGDSALYLCASSWGLAGPGELFFGEGSRLTVL.

In this sample, this clonotype turned up once. This rearrangement joins TRBV7-2 to TRBJ2-1; TRBD2 matches at 8 bases. The junction had 12 bases not matched to a gene; V was cut back by 5 bases and J by 3 bases. This CDR3 region has 17 residues. Germline V gene sequence: CDR1 SGHTA, CDR2 FQGNSA. Written as DNA, the CDR3 is TGTGCCAGCAGCCCAGACCCGGGGCTAGCGGGCTACAATGAGCAGTTCTTC. Amino acid sequence: CASSPDPGLAGYNEQFF.

This clonotype showed up many times. This rearrangement joins TRBV7-9 to TRBJ2-7; 8 bases match TRBD2. V was clipped by 8 bases and J by 4 bases; unmatched bases: 1. CDR1 is SEHNR and CDR2 is FQNEAQ in the germline V gene (reference sequence). CDR3 length: 11 amino acids. The CDR3 DNA sequence: TGTGCCAGCCAGCGGGAGTACGAGCAGTACTTC. Translating it yields CASQREYEQYF.

This clonotype appeared a single time. The chain recombines TRBV20-1 with TRBJ1-4, with D uncertain. This CDR3 has 12 amino acids. Looked up from germline, CDR1 is DFQATT and CDR2 is SNEGSKA (reference sequence). V lost 2 bases to trimming and J lost 8 bases, with 9 bases between them. CDR3 coding DNA: TGCAGTGCTAGACAAAGGCACGAAAAACTGTTTTTT. Translation: CSARQRHEKLFF.

This rearrangement joins TRBV10-3 to TRBJ2-1; 13 nucleotides align to TRBD2. V gave up 2 bases and J gave up 6 bases; unmatched junction bases: 4. The CDR3 loop spans 16 amino acids. From germline, CDR1 is ENHRY and CDR2 SYGVKD. Here the CDR3 DNA reads TGTGCCATCAGTGAGAGGACTAGCGGGAGCTTCAATGAGCAGTTCTTC. Translated, it gives CAISERTSGSFNEQFF.

This clonotype was counted only a few times. The CDR3 protein is CASRLKSGGETQYF. CDR3 bases: TGTGCCAGCAGGCTCAAATCAGGGGGCGAGACCCAGTACTTC. The gene calls are TRBV12-3 or TRBV12-4 and TRBJ2-5; 8 nucleotides match TRBD1. V lost 6 bases, J lost 5 bases, and 8 bases stayed unmatched. This CDR3 has 14 amino acids.

This clonotype was found a few times. J is TRBJ2-2 and V is TRBV5-1, with D perhaps matching TRBD1 or TRBD2 (5 bases each). This CDR3 spans 16 amino acids. Germline V CDR1 and CDR2: SGHRS, YFSETQ. V shed 5 bases and J shed 6 bases, with 20 bases lying between them. In DNA form, the CDR3 reads TGCGCCAGCAGACAGGCCGGCGGGCTGCCCCCCGGGGAGCTGTTTTTT. This gives the protein CASRQAGGLPPGELFF.

In its sample, this clonotype was seen a few times. DNA for the CDR3: TGTGCCAGCAGCTTAGCGGAGTACAGGGGGGATCAGCCCCAGCATTTT. Protein: CASSLAEYRGDQPQHF. V gene TRBV7-2 combines with J gene TRBJ1-5; TRBD1 matches at 8 bases. Germline V CDR1 and CDR2: SGHTA, FQGNSA. CDR3 length: 16 amino acids. The V segment lost 0 bases and the J segment 5 bases; nucleotides outside the gene matches: 6. The whole variable domain, filled in from reference TRBV7-2 and TRBJ1-5, reads GAGVSQSPSNKVTEKGKDVELRCDPISGHTALYWYRQSLGQGLEFLIYFQGNSAPDKSGLPSDRFSAERTGGSVSTLTIQRTQQEDSAVYLCASSLAEYRGDQPQHFGDGTRLSIL.

This chain joins TRBV7-6 and TRBJ1-6, with D possibly TRBD1 on 6 matching bases. Trimming took 10 bases from V and 7 from J, leaving 17 bases between them. The CDR3 is 14 amino acids. Germline V lookup: CDR1 SGHVS, CDR2 FNYEAQ. The CDR3 is CATRDRFENSPLHF. In DNA form, the CDR3 reads TGTGCCACTCGAGACAGGTTCGAGAATTCACCCCTCCACTTT.

This clonotype was seen a handful of times. The rearrangement uses TRBV5-1 and TRBJ2-2, with D hard to call. V was cut by 5 bases and J by 2 bases, with 10 bases left in between. This CDR3 contains 14 residues. Germline assignment: CDR1 SGHRS and CDR2 YFSETQ. CDR3 loop: CASSVAVNTGELFF. In DNA, the CDR3 is TGCGCCAGCAGTGTCGCAGTAAACACCGGGGAGCTGTTTTTT.

This sequence joins TRBV20-1 and TRBJ2-7; 9 bases are shared with TRBD2. Germline-derived CDR1 and CDR2 are DFQATT and SNEGSKA (reference sequence). The CDR3 covers 16 residues. The V segment lost 1 base and the J segment 5 bases; nucleotides outside the gene matches: 12. As DNA, the CDR3 is TGCAGTGCTAGAGGACCTTCGCGGGAGGGCCGCGACGAGCAGTACTTC. It codes for CSARGPSREGRDEQYF.

The chain couples TRBV20-1 to TRBJ2-7, with 13 bases identical to TRBD2. CDR1 and CDR2 (germline): DFQATT, SNEGSKA (reference sequence). The CDR3 extends over 15 amino acids. Germline trimming cut 0 bases from V and 2 bases from J; bases unmatched to any gene: 1. CDR3 DNA: TGCAGTGCTAGAGAGGGGACTAGCGGGACCTACGAGCAGTACTTC. The encoded protein is CSAREGTSGTYEQYF.